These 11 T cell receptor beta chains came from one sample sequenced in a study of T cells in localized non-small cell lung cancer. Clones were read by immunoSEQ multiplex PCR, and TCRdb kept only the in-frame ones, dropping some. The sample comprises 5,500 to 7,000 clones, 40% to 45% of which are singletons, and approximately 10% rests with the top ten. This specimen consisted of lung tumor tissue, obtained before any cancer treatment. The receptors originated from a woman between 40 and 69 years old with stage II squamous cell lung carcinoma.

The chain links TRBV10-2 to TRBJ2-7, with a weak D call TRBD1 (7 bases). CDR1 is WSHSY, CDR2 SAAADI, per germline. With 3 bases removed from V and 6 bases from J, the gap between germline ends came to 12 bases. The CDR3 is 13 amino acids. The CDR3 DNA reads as TGCGCCAGCAGTGACAGGGGGGTGAGCGAGCAGTACTTC. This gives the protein CASSDRGVSEQYF.

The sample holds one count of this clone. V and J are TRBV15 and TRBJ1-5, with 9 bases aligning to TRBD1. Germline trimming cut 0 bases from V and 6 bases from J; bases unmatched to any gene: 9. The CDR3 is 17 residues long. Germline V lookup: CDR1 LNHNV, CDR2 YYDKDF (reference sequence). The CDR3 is CATSREGTGLWSQPQHF. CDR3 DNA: TGTGCCACCAGCAGAGAGGGGACAGGGTTATGGAGTCAGCCCCAGCATTTT.

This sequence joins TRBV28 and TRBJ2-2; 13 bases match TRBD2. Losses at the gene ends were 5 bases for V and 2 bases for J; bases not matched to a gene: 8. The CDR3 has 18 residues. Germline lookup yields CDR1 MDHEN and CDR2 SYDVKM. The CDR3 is CASSLGTSGALNTGELFF. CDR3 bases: TGTGCCAGCAGTCTGGGGACTAGCGGGGCCCTAAACACCGGGGAGCTGTTTTTT.

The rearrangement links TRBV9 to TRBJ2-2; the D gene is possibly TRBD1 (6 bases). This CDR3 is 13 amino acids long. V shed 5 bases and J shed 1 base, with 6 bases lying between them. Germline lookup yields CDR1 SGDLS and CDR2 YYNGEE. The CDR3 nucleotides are TGTGCCAGCAGGGACAGGAACACCGGGGAGCTGTTTTTT. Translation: CASRDRNTGELFF.

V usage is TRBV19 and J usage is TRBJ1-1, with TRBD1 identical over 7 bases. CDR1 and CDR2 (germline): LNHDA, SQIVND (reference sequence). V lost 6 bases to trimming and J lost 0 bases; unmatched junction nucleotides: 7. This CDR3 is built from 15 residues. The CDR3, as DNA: TGTGCCAGTAGGCGACAGGGAGGGGTGAACACTGAAGCTTTCTTT. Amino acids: CASRRQGGVNTEAFF. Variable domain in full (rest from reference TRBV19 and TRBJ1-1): DGGITQSPKYLFRKEGQNVTLSCEQNLNHDAMYWYRQDPGQGLRLIYYSQIVNDFQKGDIAEGYSVSREKKESFPLTVTSAQKNPTAFYLCASRRQGGVNTEAFFGQGTRLTVV.

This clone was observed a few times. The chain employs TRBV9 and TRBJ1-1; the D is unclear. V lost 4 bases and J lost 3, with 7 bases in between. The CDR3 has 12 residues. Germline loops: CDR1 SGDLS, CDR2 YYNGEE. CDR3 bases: TGTGCCAGCAGCCCGAGTTACACTGAAGCTTTCTTT. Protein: CASSPSYTEAFF.

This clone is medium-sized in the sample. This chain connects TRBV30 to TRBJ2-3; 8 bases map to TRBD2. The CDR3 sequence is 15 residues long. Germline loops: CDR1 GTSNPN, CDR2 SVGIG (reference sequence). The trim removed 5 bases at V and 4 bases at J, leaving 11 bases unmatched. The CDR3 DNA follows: TGTGCCTGGGGCGGGACTAGTCGATTGTCAGATACGCAGTATTTT. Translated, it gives CAWGGTSRLSDTQYF. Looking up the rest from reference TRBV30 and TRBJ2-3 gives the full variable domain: SQTIHQWPATLVQPVGSPLSLECTVEGTSNPNLYWYRQAAGRGLQLLFYSVGIGQISSEVPQNLSASRPQDRQFILSSKKLLLSDSGFYLCAWGGTSRLSDTQYFGPGTRLTVL.

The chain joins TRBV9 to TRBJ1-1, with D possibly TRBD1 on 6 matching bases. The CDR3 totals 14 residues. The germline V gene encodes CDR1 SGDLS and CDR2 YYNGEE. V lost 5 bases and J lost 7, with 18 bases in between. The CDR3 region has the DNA TGTGCCAGCAGGACCCACCACAGGGCGGTTGAAGCTTTCTTT. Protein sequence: CASRTHHRAVEAFF.

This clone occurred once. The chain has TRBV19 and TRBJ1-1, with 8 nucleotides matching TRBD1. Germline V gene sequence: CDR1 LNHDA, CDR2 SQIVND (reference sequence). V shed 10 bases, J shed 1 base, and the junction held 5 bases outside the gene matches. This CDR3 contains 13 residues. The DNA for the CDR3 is TGTGCCACTAAGGGACAGGAGAACACTGAAGCTTTCTTT. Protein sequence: CATKGQENTEAFF.

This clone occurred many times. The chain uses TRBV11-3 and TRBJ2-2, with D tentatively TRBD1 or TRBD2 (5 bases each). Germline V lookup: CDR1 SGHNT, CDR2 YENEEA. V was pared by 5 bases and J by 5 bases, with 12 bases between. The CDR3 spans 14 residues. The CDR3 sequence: CASSPGTRTGELFF. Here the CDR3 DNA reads TGTGCCAGCAGCCCCGGGACCCGAACCGGGGAGCTGTTTTTT.

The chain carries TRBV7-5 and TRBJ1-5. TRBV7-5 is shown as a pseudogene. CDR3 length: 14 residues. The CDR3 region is CASSLERPNQPQHF. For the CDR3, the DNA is TGTGCCAGCAGCTTGGAGAGACCCAATCAGCCCCAGCATTTT.